These T cell receptor beta chains were read from a single sample in a study of PD-1 blockade in classical Hodgkin lymphoma. TCRdb keeps only in-frame clones here, not all; method: immunoSEQ multiplex PCR. The sample carries approximately 960 clones, 55% to 75% recorded once. This sample comprised CD8+ T cells from blood, obtained before the fourth cycle of nivolumab. The receptors derive from a human donor with classical Hodgkin lymphoma. Both conserved end residues are part of each CDR3. Each record gives: clone size, J gene, V gene, D gene, CDR3 protein, CDR3 DNA. D genes are given only for firm matches. Size is omitted from some rows. Given values are once, few, many or a class for expanded clones.

>-|TRBJ2-3|TRBV11-2|-
CASSDLVGAKDTQYF
TGTGCCAGCAGCGACCTAGTAGGGGCTAAAGATACGCAGTATTTT
>hyperexpanded|TRBJ1-2|TRBV2|-
CASKEPGTPLKGFEGYTF
TGTGCCAGCAAGGAACCCGGGACTCCCCTGAAAGGATTCGAGGGCTACACCTTC
>-|TRBJ2-7|TRBV6-5|TRBD2
CASSYSRTSGSHEQYF
TGTGCCAGCAGTTACTCGAGGACTAGCGGGAGCCACGAGCAGTACTTC
>few|TRBJ2-1|TRBV4-1|-
CASSQAQGRNEQFF
TGCGCCAGCAGCCAAGCCCAGGGGAGGAATGAGCAGTTCTTC
>-|TRBJ2-1|TRBV19|-
CASSIGPLEHNEQFF
TGTGCCAGTAGTATAGGGCCGCTCGAGCACAATGAGCAGTTCTTC
>once|TRBJ2-1|TRBV6-5|TRBD2
CASSYSITGGVEQFF
TGTGCCAGCAGTTACTCGATTACGGGGGGGGTTGAGCAGTTCTTC
>once|TRBJ2-7|TRBV9|TRBD2
CASSVEVGGLPYEQYF
TGTGCCAGCAGCGTAGAGGTGGGAGGGTTGCCCTACGAGCAGTACTTC
>-|TRBJ1-5|TRBV19|-
CASSSRRGGNQPQHF
TGTGCCAGTAGTAGTCGTCGGGGCGGGAATCAGCCCCAGCATTTT
>-|TRBJ2-1|TRBV5-1|-
CASSFRTSNEQFF
TGCGCCAGCAGCTTCAGAACTAGTAATGAGCAGTTCTTC
>-|TRBJ2-5|TRBV6-1|TRBD2
CASSFSSGREETQYF
TGTGCCAGCAGCTTTTCTAGCGGGAGGGAAGAGACCCAGTACTTC
>few|TRBJ1-5|TRBV28|TRBD1
CASSIDRVGRNQPQHF
TGTGCCAGCAGCATCGACAGGGTAGGAAGGAATCAGCCCCAGCATTTT
>-|TRBJ1-1|TRBV19|-
CASSMGGWTEAFF
TGTGCCAGTAGTATGGGGGGCTGGACTGAAGCTTTCTTT
>-|TRBJ2-7|TRBV11-1|TRBD2
CASSAPGTSVSEQYF
TGTGCCAGCAGCGCCCCCGGGACTAGCGTCTCTGAGCAGTACTTC
>-|TRBJ2-5|TRBV5-1|TRBD2
CASSPGGGTQYF
TGCGCCAGCAGCCCCGGCGGGGGGACCCAGTACTTC
>-|TRBJ2-5|TRBV20-1|-
CSVLGGETQYF
TGCAGTGTCTTAGGCGGGGAGACCCAGTACTTC
>-|TRBJ1-1|TRBV28|TRBD1
CASSFTGDTEAFF
TGTGCCAGCAGTTTTACAGGGGACACTGAAGCTTTCTTT
>-|TRBJ2-3|TRBV4-1|TRBD2
CASSHQAGGSTDTQYF
TGCGCCAGCAGCCATCAAGCGGGGGGGAGCACAGATACGCAGTATTTT
>-|TRBJ1-6|TRBV10-3|-
CASSRQVENSPLHF
TGTGCCAGCTCCCGGCAGGTGGAAAATTCACCCCTCCACTTT
>-|TRBJ2-3|TRBV25-1|TRBD2
CASSEYIAGVMIDTQYF
TGTGCCAGCAGTGAATATATAGCGGGAGTTATGATAGATACGCAGTATTTT
>few|TRBJ2-1|TRBV6-5|-
CASRLRDHNEQFF
TGTGCCAGCAGGCTCCGGGACCACAATGAGCAGTTCTTC
>-|TRBJ1-1|TRBV30|-
CAWKEGDPGPLNTEAFF
TGTGCCTGGAAGGAGGGGGACCCCGGGCCCTTGAACACTGAAGCTTTCTTT
>-|TRBJ1-2|TRBV30|TRBD1
CAWSVRGQDYGYTF
TGTGCCTGGAGTGTTAGGGGGCAGGACTATGGCTACACCTTC
>-|TRBJ1-5|TRBV19|TRBD1
CARAGQGVHQPQHF
TGTGCCAGGGCCGGACAGGGAGTCCATCAGCCCCAGCATTTT
>once|TRBJ2-7|TRBV27|TRBD1
CASSSWDSSYEQYF
TGTGCCAGCAGTTCATGGGACAGCTCCTACGAGCAGTACTTC
>-|TRBJ2-3|TRBV13|TRBD2
CASSSGLAGPITQYF
TGTGCCAGCAGCTCCGGACTAGCGGGGCCTATAACGCAGTATTTT
>-|TRBJ2-2|TRBV4-1|-
CASSLPSSPTAPGPLGELFF
TGCGCCAGCAGCCTCCCCAGTTCGCCCACGGCTCCTGGCCCATTAGGGGAGCTGTTTTTT
>-|TRBJ1-2|TRBV27|-
CASSFVGISYGYTF
TGTGCCAGCAGTTTCGTAGGGATCAGCTATGGCTACACCTTC